This T cell receptor (beta chain) was recorded in a study of regulatory T cells in long-lasting Graves disease listed by TCRdb under 2021. Regarding the research as a whole: Persistent Graves' disease was defined as persistently positive TSH receptor autoantibodies together with antithyroid drug treatment for over 5 years. Peripheral blood TCR sequencing and RNA sequencing compared persistent Graves' disease patients with newly diagnosed Graves' disease patients. The study took place in China and was registered as a clinical trial. A total of approximately 35 samples were covered by TCR sequencing, comprising around 13 persistent and around 20 newly diagnosed Graves' disease patients. Antithyroid drugs had been taken for 8.5 to 13 years on average by persistent Graves' disease patients in the clinical cohort. The investigation overall reported the following: The authors acknowledged the small sample size as a limitation that may reduce accuracy. TRBV28, TRBJ1-2 and TRBJ2-5 were preferentially used in persistent disease, while TRBV20-1 and TRBJ2-1 were favored in newly diagnosed disease. Peripheral blood alone was examined, since thyroid tissue, which constituted the primary lesion, could not be accessed. Compared with newly diagnosed patients, persistent Graves' disease patients had lower TCR Shannon entropy and fewer highly expanded clones, which suggests clonal expansion. Patients with persistent disease shared more public clonotypes (fewer than 3,000) than newly diagnosed patients did (around 980). Sequencing and analysis were limited to the TCR beta chain.

In the case of this clonotype: The antigen it recognizes is unknown. Base qualities are not provided; no much larger clone lies one nucleotide away.

From the cysteine through the phenylalanine, the CDR3 covers 16 amino acids. Only the CDR3 part of the read is kept: 48 bases, read in frame from the first base. As encoded in the germline V gene (reference sequence), CDR1 is MNHEY while CDR2 is SMNVEV. V is pruned by 5 bases and J by 5 bases, leaving 12 bases of the junction without a gene match. Library generation was performed with multiplex PCR. The sequencer listed for this sample is Illumina HiSeq 4000. iRepertoire HTBI primers and Arm-PCR amplification of CDR3 regions were used to construct TCR beta libraries. Before sequencing, the PCR products went through gel purification. The original pipeline was this. A total of around 66 TRBV and approximately 15 TRBJ segments were identified across samples and were used for gene usage analysis of CDR3 amino acid clonotypes. COPE and FqMerger were used to merge the filtered high-quality paired reads into contigs. BLAST was used to align contigs to IMGT TRBV, TRBD and TRBJ reference genes, and CDR3 was defined according to IMGT. Clonotypes above 0.1% frequency were classified as highly expanded clones. Shannon entropy served as the measure of repertoire diversity, while the Gini coefficient captured V-J evenness. A clonotype was considered public if more than one individual shared it. TCRdb reworked the public reads: Q25 trimming with fastp, MiXCR clone assembly, productive beta chains retained. Entries are consolidated by CDR3 protein sequence, retaining the most common genes and DNA. These V and J calls derive from TCRdb rather than the authors' analysis. The sample table holds roughly 500,000 distinct CDR3 sequences, of which around a fifth were seen once. Clones ranked in the top ten supply around 7% of the sample.

The time point label here, explained by the study, means: persistent/refractory GD, antithyroid drugs over 5 years with positive TRAb. RNA was extracted from PBMCs in TRIzol for both TCR sequencing and RNA sequencing. The diagnosis of Graves' disease followed American Thyroid Association guidelines. Patients were recruited from an endocrinology department in Xi'an, China. Each patient gave approximately 10 milliliters of peripheral blood, collected in an EDTA anticoagulant tube. Ficoll Paque Plus density gradient separation was used to isolate PBMCs, and no further T cell sorting was done. An Agilent 2100 Bioanalyzer and agarose gel were used to assess RNA quality, and a NanoDrop 2000 was used to measure RNA concentration.

The chain joins TRBV27 to TRBJ1-5; TRBD1 fits 7 bases in the junction. The TCR sequence derives from a female donor with Graves disease. The sequenced sample was peripheral blood mononuclear cells (PBMCs), obtained when the disease was refractory, from a patient treated with antithyroid drugs. The DNA is TGTGCCAGCAGTCCTCAGACAGGGTACCTTTATCAGCCCCAGCATTTT. Translated, it gives CASSPQTGYLYQPQHF.